A selection of T cell receptor beta chains follows, all from one sample in a study of blood T cells in healthy people across ages. TCRdb reprocessed the 5' RACE reads via MiXCR and lists one record per CDR3 protein. This table has 800,000 or so distinct CDR3 sequences, 62% appearing once. Sample: blood. The receptors shown here come from a man between 25 and 39 years old in good health. CDR3s include the opening cysteine and the closing phenylalanine or tryptophan. The order of the fields is clone size, D gene, J gene, V gene, CDR3 DNA, CDR3 protein. D genes are given only for firm matches. Where a row states a size, it is once, few, many or the class of an expanded clone; other rows omit it.

>.|.|TRBJ2-1|TRBV27
TGTGCCAGCAGCTGGTGGGGGCCCCTACAGGATGAGCAGTTCTTC
CASSWWGPLQDEQFF
>few|TRBD2|TRBJ2-7|TRBV10-3
TGTGCCATCAGTGGGACTAGCGGCAGCTCCTACGAGCAGTACTTC
CAISGTSGSSYEQYF
>few|.|TRBJ2-7|TRBV12-3/TRBV12-4
TGTGCCAGCAACAACAGGGCCGTCCTGGCCTACGAGCAGTACTTC
CASNNRAVLAYEQYF
>.|.|TRBJ1-1|TRBV29-1
TGCAGCGTTGGGACGTCTTTGAACACTGAAGCTTTCTTT
CSVGTSLNTEAFF
>once|.|TRBJ1-2|TRBV6-2/TRBV6-3
TGTGCCAGCAGTTCCAGAAACAGGGACGGCTACACCTTC
CASSSRNRDGYTF
>.|TRBD1|TRBJ2-1|TRBV19
TGTGCCAGTAGTATAGCAGGACAGGGGTTCGATGAGCAGTTCTTC
CASSIAGQGFDEQFF
>.|.|TRBJ1-5|TRBV29-1
TGCAACGCCAGCAATCAGCCCCAGCATTTT
CNASNQPQHF
>.|TRBD1|TRBJ2-4|TRBV4-3
TGCGCCAGCAGCCACCGGACAGGGAGTTCCAAAAACATTCAGTACTTC
CASSHRTGSSKNIQYF
>.|.|TRBJ1-1|TRBV20-1
TGCAGTGCCGTGGGCACTGAAGCTTTCTTT
CSAVGTEAFF
>.|.|TRBJ2-7|TRBV30
TGTGCCTGGGATAGCGAGACCTACGAGCAGTACTTC
CAWDSETYEQYF
>.|TRBD1|TRBJ2-5|TRBV11-2
TGTGCCAGCAGCCTCGAGGGGACAGGGGTTGTAGAGACCCAGTACTTC
CASSLEGTGVVETQYF
>.|TRBD1|TRBJ1-2|TRBV15
TGTGCCACCAGGAGGGAAACAGGGGGCGGCTATGGCTACACCTTC
CATRRETGGGYGYTF
>few|.|TRBJ1-5|TRBV7-2
TGTGCCAGCAGCCCCTTCAATCAGCCCCAGCATTTT
CASSPFNQPQHF
>.|.|TRBJ2-3|TRBV15
TGTGCCACCAGGGCCGACAGCACAGATACGCAGTATTTT
CATRADSTDTQYF